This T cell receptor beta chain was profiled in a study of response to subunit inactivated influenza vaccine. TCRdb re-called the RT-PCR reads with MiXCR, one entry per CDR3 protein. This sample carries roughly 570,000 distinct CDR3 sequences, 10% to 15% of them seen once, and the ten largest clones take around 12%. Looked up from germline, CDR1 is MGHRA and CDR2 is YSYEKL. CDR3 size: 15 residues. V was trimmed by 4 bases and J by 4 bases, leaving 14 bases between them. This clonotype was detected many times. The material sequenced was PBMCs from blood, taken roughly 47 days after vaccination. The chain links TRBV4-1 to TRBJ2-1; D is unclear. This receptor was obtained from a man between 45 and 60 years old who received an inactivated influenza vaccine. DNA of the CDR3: TGCGCCAGCAGCCCTGGGTCGGCCCCATACAATGAGCAGTTCTTC. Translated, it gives CASSPGSAPYNEQFF.